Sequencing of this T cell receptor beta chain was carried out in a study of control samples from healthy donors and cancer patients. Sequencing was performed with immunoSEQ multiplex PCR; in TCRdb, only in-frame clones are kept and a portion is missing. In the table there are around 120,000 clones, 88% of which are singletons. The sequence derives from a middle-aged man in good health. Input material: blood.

CDR3 sequence: CASGLRSVGSTNYGYTF. DNA of the CDR3: TGTGCTAGTGGTTTGCGGTCTGTAGGCAGTACCAACTATGGCTACACCTTC. The chain joins TRBV12-5 to TRBJ1-2; D unresolved. The CDR3 has 17 amino acids. Trimming cost V 2 bases and J 2 bases, with 18 bases left between them. The germline gives CDR1 LGHNT, CDR2 FRNRAP.